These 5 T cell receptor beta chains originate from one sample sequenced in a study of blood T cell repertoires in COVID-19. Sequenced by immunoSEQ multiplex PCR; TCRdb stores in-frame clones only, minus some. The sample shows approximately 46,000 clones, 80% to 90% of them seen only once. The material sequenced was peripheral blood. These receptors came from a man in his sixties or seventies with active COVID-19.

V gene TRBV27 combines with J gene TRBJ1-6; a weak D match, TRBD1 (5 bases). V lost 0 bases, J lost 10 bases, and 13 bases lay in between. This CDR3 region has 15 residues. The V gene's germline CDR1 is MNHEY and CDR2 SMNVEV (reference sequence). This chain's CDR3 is CASSLSYRSRSPLHF. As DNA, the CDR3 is TGTGCCAGCAGTTTATCGTACAGGTCGCGGTCACCCCTCCACTTT.

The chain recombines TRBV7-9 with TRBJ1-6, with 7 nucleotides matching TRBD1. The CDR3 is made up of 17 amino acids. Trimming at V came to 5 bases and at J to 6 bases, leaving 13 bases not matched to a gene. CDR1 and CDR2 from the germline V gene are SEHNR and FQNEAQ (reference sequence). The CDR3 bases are TGTGCCAGCAGCCCAGGGGGGTCCTCGTCGGGTAATTCACCCCTCCACTTT. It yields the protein CASSPGGSSSGNSPLHF.

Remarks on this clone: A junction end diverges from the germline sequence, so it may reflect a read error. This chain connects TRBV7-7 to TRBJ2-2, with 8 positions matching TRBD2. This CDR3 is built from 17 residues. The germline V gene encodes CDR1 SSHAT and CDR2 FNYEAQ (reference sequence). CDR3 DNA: TGTGCTAGCAGCTCCGGCACGGGGGGGCCGAACACCGGGGAGCTGTTTTTT. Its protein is CASSSGTGGPNTGELFF.

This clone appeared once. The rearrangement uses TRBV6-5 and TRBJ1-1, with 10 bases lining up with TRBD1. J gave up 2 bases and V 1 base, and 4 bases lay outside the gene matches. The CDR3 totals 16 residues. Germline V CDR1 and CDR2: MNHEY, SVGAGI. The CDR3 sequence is CASSYYDRGRNTEAFF. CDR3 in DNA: TGTGCCAGCAGTTACTATGACAGGGGGCGAAACACTGAAGCTTTCTTT.

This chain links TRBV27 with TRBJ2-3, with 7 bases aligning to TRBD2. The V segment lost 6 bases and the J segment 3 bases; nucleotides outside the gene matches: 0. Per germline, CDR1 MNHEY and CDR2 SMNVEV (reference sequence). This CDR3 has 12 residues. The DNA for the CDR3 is TGTGCCAGCAGGCGGGAGACAGATACGCAGTATTTT. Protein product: CASRRETDTQYF.